The TCR beta chain described here comes from a study of siplizumab effects on memory and regulatory T cells. Here immunoSEQ multiplex PCR was the method, and the copy in TCRdb shows in-frame clones only, minus some. The profile covers over 100,000 clones, with 92% appearing a single time and roughly 0.75% taken by the ten largest. Turning to this clone: Its antigen is not known.

Study results and caveats: Proliferating Tregs taken from siplizumab cultures were not shown to have a confirmed suppressive function. Sequences below about 10^-5 frequency were poorly captured, and few alloreactive clones mapped to unstimulated subsets. A mean of about 62% of mappable alloreactive CD4+ clones were Treg-derived with siplizumab, compared with 26.9% in controls.

This sequence was found in a human donor in good health. Sequenced input: Tregs sorted from blood.

CDR3 bases: TGTGCCAGCTCACCACAAGAACTCGACGGTCACGTTTCGAGCGAAAAACTGTTTTTT. It is translated as CASSPQELDGHVSSEKLFF. The chain joins TRBV18 to TRBJ1-4; D is unresolved. Looked up from germline, CDR1 is KGHSH and CDR2 is LQKENI. The CDR3 spans 19 residues. Trimming removed 1 base at V and 8 bases at J, with 26 bases between.